This T cell receptor beta chain was obtained from a study of cytomegalovirus exposure and HLA in healthy donors. Study summary: A prior analysis found 117 million unique TCR beta sequences from some 190 million T cells.

Findings and caveats of the study: In a later analysis, TCR beta V- and J-gene trimming was associated with a missense DCLRE1C variant.

This CDR3 region has 13 residues. Germline V lookup: CDR1 SEHNR, CDR2 FQNEAQ (reference sequence). V lost 3 bases to trimming and J lost 3 bases, with 8 bases between them. PCR involved 60 Vbeta and 13 Jbeta primers. The protocol was immunoSEQ multiplex PCR, while the TCRdb copy is restricted to in-frame clones and leaves out a portion. This sample carries approximately 160,000 clones, around 80% of them seen once, and the ten largest clones take over 10%. In its sample, this clone was seen once. Its target is unknown. The chain carries TRBV7-9 and TRBJ1-1; unclear D gene. This TCR was recovered from a woman between 45 and 65 years old in good health and CMV-seropositive. Sequencing was done on a sample of PBMCs. CDR3 in DNA: TGTGCCAGCAGCTTGGTCGGGGACACTGAAGCTTTCTTT. It specifies CASSLVGDTEAFF.